A selection of T cell receptor beta chains follows, all from one sample in a study of shared clonotypes between healthy human individuals. Here immunoSEQ multiplex PCR was the method, and the copy in TCRdb shows in-frame clones only, minus some. The profile shows 2 million to 2.5 million clones, under 95% of them singletons. The sample consisted of naive CD4+ T cells from PBMCs. The receptors come from a man between 18 and 35 years old in good health. Some clones in this sample may be carry-over from other donors' samples. CDR3s include the opening cysteine and the closing phenylalanine or tryptophan. The order of the fields is J gene, V gene, D gene, CDR3 protein, CDR3 DNA. A D gene is named only where the DNA matches it firmly.

TRBJ1-6 TRBV2 TRBD1 CASSEMGQGGSPLHF TGTGCCAGCAGTGAAATGGGACAGGGGGGTTCACCCCTCCACTTT
TRBJ2-7 TRBV7-9 - CASSFTQWSYEQYF TGTGCCAGCAGCTTCACGCAATGGTCCTACGAGCAGTACTTC
TRBJ2-3 TRBV29-1 - CSVAPRLLTDTQYF TGCAGCGTTGCGCCGAGACTTCTCACAGATACGCAGTATTTT
TRBJ2-1 TRBV28 TRBD2 CASSSPSGGIIEQFF TGTGCCAGCAGTTCACCTAGCGGGGGGATAATAGAGCAGTTCTTC
TRBJ1-1 TRBV15 TRBD1 CATTPDRANTEAFF TGTGCCACCACCCCGGACAGGGCGAACACTGAAGCTTTCTTT
TRBJ1-6 TRBV30 - CAWRLKGPYNSPLHF TGTGCCTGGAGGTTGAAGGGTCCCTATAATTCACCCCTCCACTTT
TRBJ2-5 TRBV28 TRBD1 CASSSPGGQETQYF TGTGCCAGCAGTTCGCCAGGGGGCCAAGAGACCCAGTACTTC
TRBJ1-1 TRBV18 - CASSPARVNTEAFF TGTGCCAGCTCACCAGCCAGGGTGAACACTGAAGCTTTCTTT
TRBJ1-6 TRBV2 - CASRSNIRVSSSYNSPLHF TGTGCCAGCAGGAGTAATATCAGGGTGTCGAGCTCCTATAATTCACCCCTCCACTTT
TRBJ2-1 TRBV2 TRBD2 CASIEAGASGPSFF TGTGCCAGCATCGAAGCAGGGGCTAGCGGGCCCTCTTTCTTC
TRBJ2-7 TRBV6-1 - CATLLGGGYEQYF TGTGCCACCCTACTCGGGGGTGGCTACGAGCAGTACTTC
TRBJ2-1 TRBV7-2 - CASSLAPSPSYNEQFF TGTGCCAGCAGCTTAGCCCCGAGCCCCTCCTACAATGAGCAGTTCTTC
TRBJ2-1 TRBV4-1 - CASSQDPTAYNEQFF TGCGCCAGCAGCCAAGATCCGACGGCATACAATGAGCAGTTCTTC
TRBJ2-1 TRBV14 TRBD1 CASSQSRAGGYNEQFF TGTGCCAGCAGCCAAAGTCGGGCAGGGGGATACAATGAGCAGTTCTTC
TRBJ1-4 TRBV5-1 - CASSLQGPNEKLFF TGCGCCAGCAGCTTACAGGGACCTAATGAAAAACTGTTTTTT
TRBJ2-5 TRBV7-2 TRBD2 CASSLGTSGSLDF TGTGCCAGCAGCCTCGGGACTAGCGGGAGCCTAGACTTC
TRBJ2-7 TRBV6-6 - CASSYPTGDRVKEQYF TGTGCCAGCAGTTACCCGACTGGGGACCGTGTCAAGGAGCAGTACTTC
TRBJ1-2 TRBV6-5 TRBD1 CASSRRDRGSYTF TGTGCCAGCAGCCGAAGGGACAGGGGGAGCTACACCTTC
TRBJ1-1 TRBV28 - CASRAGTANTEAFF TGTGCCAGCAGAGCCGGGACGGCGAACACTGAAGCTTTCTTT
TRBJ2-7 TRBV18 TRBD1 CASSPPGTGGYEQYF TGTGCCAGCTCACCACCCGGGACAGGGGGGTACGAGCAGTACTTC
TRBJ2-6 TRBV19 - CASDHRAGANVLTF TGTGCCAGCGATCACAGGGCTGGGGCCAACGTCCTGACTTTC
TRBJ1-4 TRBV9 - CASSPGRQAEKLFF TGTGCCAGCAGCCCGGGGCGCCAGGCTGAAAAACTGTTTTTT
TRBJ2-2 TRBV15 - CATSREIQTTGELFF TGTGCCACCAGCAGAGAGATACAGACCACCGGGGAGCTGTTTTTT
TRBJ1-2 TRBV7-2 - CASSLAVQTYGYTF TGTGCCAGCAGCTTAGCGGTCCAAACCTATGGCTACACCTTC
TRBJ2-5 TRBV9 - CASSVGGEETQYF TGTGCCAGCAGCGTAGGTGGGGAGGAGACCCAGTACTTC
TRBJ1-3 TRBV28 - CASSGPGRGAIGNTIYF TGTGCCAGCAGTGGGCCGGGTCGGGGGGCGATAGGAAACACCATATATTTT
TRBJ1-1 TRBV28 - CASSLGGEAFF TGTGCCAGCAGTTTAGGTGGCGAAGCTTTCTTT
TRBJ2-3 TRBV19 - CASSPRSAGLGTQYF TGTGCCAGTAGTCCCCGATCCGCCGGATTAGGTACGCAGTATTTT
TRBJ2-2 TRBV5-1 TRBD1 CASRHTGTGDTGELFF TGCGCCAGCAGGCATACCGGGACAGGGGACACCGGGGAGCTGTTTTTT
TRBJ2-7 TRBV29-1 - CSVEDPRLVPAGNSYEQYF TGCAGCGTTGAAGATCCCCGACTCGTGCCCGCAGGGAATTCCTACGAGCAGTACTTC